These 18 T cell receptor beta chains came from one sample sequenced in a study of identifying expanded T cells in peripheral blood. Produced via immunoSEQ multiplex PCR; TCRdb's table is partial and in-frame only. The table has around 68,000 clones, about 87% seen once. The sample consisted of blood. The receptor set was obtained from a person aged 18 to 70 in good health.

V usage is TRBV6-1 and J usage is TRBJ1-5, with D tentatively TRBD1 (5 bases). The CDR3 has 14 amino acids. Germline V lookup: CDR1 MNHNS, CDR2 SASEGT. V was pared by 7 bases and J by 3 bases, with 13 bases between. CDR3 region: CASIWGGVNQPQHF. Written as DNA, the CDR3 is TGTGCCAGCATATGGGGAGGGGTCAATCAGCCCCAGCATTTT.

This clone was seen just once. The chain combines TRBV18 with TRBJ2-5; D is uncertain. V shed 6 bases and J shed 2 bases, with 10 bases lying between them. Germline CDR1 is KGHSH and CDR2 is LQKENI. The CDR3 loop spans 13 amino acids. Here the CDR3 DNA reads TGTGCCAGCTCTTCCCGGAATCAAGAGACCCAGTACTTC. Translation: CASSSRNQETQYF.

The CDR3 nucleotides are TGTGCCACCTCAGGGTACAAGCGCTCCTACAATGAGCAGTTCTTC. Protein: CATSGYKRSYNEQFF. V is TRBV27 and J is TRBJ2-1, with a weak D call TRBD1 (5 bases). V shed 10 bases and J shed 0 bases, with 16 bases lying between them. CDR3 length: 15 amino acids. Germline assignment: CDR1 MNHEY and CDR2 SMNVEV (reference sequence).

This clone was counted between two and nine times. CDR3 protein: CASSPLGGSGDTQYF. The DNA of the CDR3 is TGCGCCAGCAGCCCTCTAGGAGGCAGCGGAGATACGCAGTATTTT. The V and J genes are TRBV5-1 and TRBJ2-3; tentative D call: TRBD2 (5 bases). Germline lookup yields CDR1 SGHRS and CDR2 YFSETQ. Trimming removed 4 bases at V and 5 bases at J, with 17 bases between. The CDR3 spans 15 residues.

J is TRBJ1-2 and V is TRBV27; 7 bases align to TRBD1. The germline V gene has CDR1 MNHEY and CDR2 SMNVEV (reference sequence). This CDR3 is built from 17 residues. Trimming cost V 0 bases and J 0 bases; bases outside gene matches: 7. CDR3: CASSLSGRGLSNYGYTF. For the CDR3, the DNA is TGTGCCAGCAGTTTATCAGGAAGGGGGCTCTCTAACTATGGCTACACCTTC.

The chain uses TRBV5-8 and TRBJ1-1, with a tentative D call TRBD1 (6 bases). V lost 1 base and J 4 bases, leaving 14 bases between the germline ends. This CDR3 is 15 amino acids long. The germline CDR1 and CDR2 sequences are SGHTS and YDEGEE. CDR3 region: CASSLFRGWSTEAFF. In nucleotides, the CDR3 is TGTGCCAGCAGCTTGTTTAGGGGGTGGTCCACTGAAGCTTTCTTT.

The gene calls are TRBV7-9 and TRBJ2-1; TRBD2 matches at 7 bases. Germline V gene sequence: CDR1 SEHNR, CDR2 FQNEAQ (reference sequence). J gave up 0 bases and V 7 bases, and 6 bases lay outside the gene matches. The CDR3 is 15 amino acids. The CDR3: CASNRGGSSYNEQFF. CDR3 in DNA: TGTGCCAGCAATAGGGGCGGGAGCTCCTACAATGAGCAGTTCTTC.

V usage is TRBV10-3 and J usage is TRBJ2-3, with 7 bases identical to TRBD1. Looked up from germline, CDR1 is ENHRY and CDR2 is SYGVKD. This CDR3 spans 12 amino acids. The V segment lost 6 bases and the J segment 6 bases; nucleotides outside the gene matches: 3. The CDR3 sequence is CAIRGTADTQYF. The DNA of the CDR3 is TGTGCCATCAGAGGGACAGCTGATACGCAGTATTTT.

The CDR3, as DNA: TGTGCCATCAGTGAGTCGACGGGAACTAGCGGGAGTATCTACGAGCAGTACTTC. Encoded protein: CAISESTGTSGSIYEQYF. J is TRBJ2-7 and V is TRBV10-3, with 11 bases lining up with TRBD2. This CDR3 spans 18 amino acids. V was pared by 0 bases and J by 3 bases, with 10 bases of the junction left unmatched. Germline values: CDR1 ENHRY, CDR2 SYGVKD.

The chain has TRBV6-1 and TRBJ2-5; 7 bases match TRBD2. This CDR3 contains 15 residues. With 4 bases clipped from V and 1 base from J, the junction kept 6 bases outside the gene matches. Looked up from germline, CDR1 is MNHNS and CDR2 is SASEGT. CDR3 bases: TGTGCCAGCAGTGGTGCAGCGGGGTCCCAAGAGACCCAGTACTTC. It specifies CASSGAAGSQETQYF.

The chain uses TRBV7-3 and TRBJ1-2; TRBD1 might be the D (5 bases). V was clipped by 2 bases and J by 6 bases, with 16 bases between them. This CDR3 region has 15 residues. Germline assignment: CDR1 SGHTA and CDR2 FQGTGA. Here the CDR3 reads CASSLVPGTGDGYTF. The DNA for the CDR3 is TGTGCCAGCAGCTTAGTCCCCGGGACCGGAGATGGCTACACCTTC.

Here the CDR3 reads CASTVGRQTPRDEQFF. For the CDR3, the DNA is TGTGCCAGCACCGTGGGGAGACAGACCCCTAGGGATGAGCAGTTCTTC. The rearrangement joins TRBV9 to TRBJ2-1; D might be TRBD1 or TRBD2, each matching 5 bases. Deletions cut 6 bases from V and 8 bases from J, with 24 bases between. This CDR3 spans 16 amino acids. The germline gives CDR1 SGDLS, CDR2 YYNGEE. Variable domain in full (rest from reference TRBV9 and TRBJ2-1): DSGVTQTPKHLITATGQRVTLRCSPRSGDLSVYWYQQSLDQGLQFLIQYYNGEERAKGNILERFSAQQFPDLHSELNLSSLELGDSALYFCASTVGRQTPRDEQFFGPGTRLTVL.

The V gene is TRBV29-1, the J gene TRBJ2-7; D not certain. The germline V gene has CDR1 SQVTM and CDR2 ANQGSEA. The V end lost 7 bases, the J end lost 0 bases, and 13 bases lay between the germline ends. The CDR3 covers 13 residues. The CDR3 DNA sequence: TGCAGCGCAGCACGGGCAGACTCCTACGAGCAGTACTTC. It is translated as CSAARADSYEQYF.

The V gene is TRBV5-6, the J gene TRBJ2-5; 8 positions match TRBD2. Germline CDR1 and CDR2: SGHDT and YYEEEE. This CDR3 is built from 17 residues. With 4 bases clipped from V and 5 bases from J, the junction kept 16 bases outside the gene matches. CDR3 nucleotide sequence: TGTGCCAGCAGCCCCATTTTCGGGACTAGGGGGGAGGAGACCCAGTACTTC. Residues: CASSPIFGTRGEETQYF.

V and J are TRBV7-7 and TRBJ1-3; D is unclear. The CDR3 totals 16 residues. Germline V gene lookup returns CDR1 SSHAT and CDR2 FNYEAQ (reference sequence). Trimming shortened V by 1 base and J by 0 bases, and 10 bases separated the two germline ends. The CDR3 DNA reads TGTGCCAGCAGCTTAGGCTCGTCAGCCTCTGGAAACACCATATATTTT. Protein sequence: CASSLGSSASGNTIYF. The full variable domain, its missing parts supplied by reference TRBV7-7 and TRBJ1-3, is GAGVSQSPRYKVTKRGQDVTLRCDPISSHATLYWYQQALGQGPEFLTYFNYEAQPDKSGLPSDRFSAERPEGSISTLTIQRTEQRDSAMYRCASSLGSSASGNTIYFGEGSWLTVV.

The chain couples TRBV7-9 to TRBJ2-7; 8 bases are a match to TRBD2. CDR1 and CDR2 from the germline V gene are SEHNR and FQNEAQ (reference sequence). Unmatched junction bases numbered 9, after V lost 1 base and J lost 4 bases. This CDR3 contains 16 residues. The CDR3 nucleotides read TGTGCCAGCAGCTTAGTTCGTAGCGGGATCGGATACGAGCAGTACTTC. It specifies CASSLVRSGIGYEQYF.

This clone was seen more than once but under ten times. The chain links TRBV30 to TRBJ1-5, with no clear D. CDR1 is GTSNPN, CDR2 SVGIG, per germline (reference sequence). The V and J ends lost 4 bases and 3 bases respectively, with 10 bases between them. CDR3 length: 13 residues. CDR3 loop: CAWTGGPNQPQHF. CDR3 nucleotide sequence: TGTGCCTGGACCGGAGGTCCCAATCAGCCCCAGCATTTT.

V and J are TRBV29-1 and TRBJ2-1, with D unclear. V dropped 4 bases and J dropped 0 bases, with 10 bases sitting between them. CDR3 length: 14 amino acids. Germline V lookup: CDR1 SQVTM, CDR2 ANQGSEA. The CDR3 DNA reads TGCAGCGTTGTACTTCTAAGCTCCTACAATGAGCAGTTCTTC. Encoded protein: CSVVLLSSYNEQFF.